This is a list of T cell receptor beta chains from one sample in a study of shared clonotypes between healthy human individuals. The table came from immunoSEQ multiplex PCR; TCRdb's copy has only in-frame clones and leaves some out. The table lists around 1.9 million clones, about 93% of them singletons. Sequencing input: naive CD8+ T cells from PBMCs. The receptors derive from a man between 18 and 35 years old in good health. Some clones in this sample may be carry-over from other donors' samples. Both conserved end residues are part of each CDR3. A D gene is named only where the DNA matches it firmly. Only some rows state a clone size, as once, few, many or a class for expanded clones.

>.|TRBV7-3|.|TRBJ1-2
CASSLTGQSGYTF
TGTGCCAGCAGCTTAACGGGGCAGTCTGGCTACACCTTC
>.|TRBV30|.|TRBJ2-2
CAWIPPPGELFF
TGTGCCTGGATCCCTCCTCCCGGGGAGCTGTTTTTT
>TRBD1|TRBV6-5|.|TRBJ1-1
CASSAYRGYTEAFF
TGTGCCAGCAGTGCATACAGGGGTTACACTGAAGCTTTCTTT
>.|TRBV27|.|TRBJ2-7
CASNWGIGPTLEQYF
TGTGCCAGCAACTGGGGGATTGGACCTACCCTTGAGCAGTACTTC
>TRBD2|TRBV11-2|.|TRBJ2-1
CASSLGLAGLNEQFF
TGTGCCAGCAGCCTCGGACTAGCGGGACTCAATGAGCAGTTCTTC
>.|TRBV7-9|.|TRBJ2-5
CASSNRLRETQYF
TGTGCCAGCAGTAATAGACTACGAGAGACCCAGTACTTC
>.|TRBV11-2|.|TRBJ2-1
CASRPKPPGTPENEQFF
TGTGCCAGCAGACCAAAGCCCCCCGGGACGCCGGAAAATGAGCAGTTCTTC
>TRBD1|TRBV13|.|TRBJ1-5
CASSLGGQGDQPQHF
TGTGCCAGCAGCTTAGGGGGACAGGGTGATCAGCCCCAGCATTTT
>.|TRBV27|.|TRBJ2-7
CASSLQASGFEQYF
TGTGCCAGCAGTTTACAGGCTTCAGGCTTCGAGCAGTACTTC
>.|TRBV10-3|.|TRBJ1-1
CAISDYRVSTSTEAFF
TGTGCCATCAGTGACTACAGGGTGAGCACGAGCACTGAAGCTTTCTTT
>.|TRBV7-3|once|TRBJ2-1
CASTQGVGPSDNEQFF
TGTGCCAGCACCCAAGGTGTGGGCCCATCCGACAATGAGCAGTTCTTC
>.|TRBV7-9|.|TRBJ2-3
CASSLGTVDTDTQYF
TGTGCCAGCAGCTTGGGGACGGTGGACACAGATACGCAGTATTTT
>.|TRBV5-4|.|TRBJ2-2
CASSLGSGELFF
TGTGCCAGCAGCCTCGGGTCCGGGGAGCTGTTTTTT
>.|TRBV7-8|.|TRBJ1-3
CASSPLKGSGNTIYF
TGTGCCAGCAGCCCCTTGAAGGGCTCTGGAAACACCATATATTTT
>TRBD1|TRBV5-3|.|TRBJ2-1
CARSYYRDRAQRENVNEQFF
TGTGCCAGAAGCTATTACCGGGACAGGGCGCAGAGGGAGAATGTGAATGAGCAGTTCTTC
>TRBD2|TRBV9|once|TRBJ2-7
CASSVSRGLPYEQYF
TGTGCCAGCAGCGTATCGCGGGGGTTGCCCTACGAGCAGTACTTC
>.|TRBV6-1|.|TRBJ1-1
CASSITRTANTEAFF
TGTGCCAGCAGTATCACACGTACAGCGAACACTGAAGCTTTCTTT
>TRBD1|TRBV7-9|.|TRBJ2-6
CASSSGTEPPDWANVLTF
TGTGCCAGCAGCTCCGGGACAGAGCCGCCCGACTGGGCCAACGTCCTGACTTTC
>TRBD1|TRBV13|.|TRBJ2-7
CASSSTPGQGRSMGEQYF
TGTGCCAGCAGCTCCACCCCGGGACAGGGTCGATCCATGGGCGAGCAGTACTTC
>.|TRBV5-6|.|TRBJ2-4
CATLQGGNIQYF
TGTGCCACCCTCCAAGGGGGAAACATTCAGTACTTC
>.|TRBV7-9|.|TRBJ2-1
CASIQRSEHEQFF
TGTGCCAGCATCCAGCGCTCGGAGCATGAGCAGTTCTTC
>.|TRBV5-1|once|TRBJ2-1
CASSLVGQINEQFF
TGCGCCAGCAGCTTGGTAGGCCAGATCAATGAGCAGTTCTTC
>.|TRBV7-6|.|TRBJ2-2
CASSLASRANTGELFF
TGTGCCAGCAGCTTAGCTTCCAGGGCGAACACCGGGGAGCTGTTTTTT
>.|TRBV19|.|TRBJ1-1
CASSIGRAMNTEAFF
TGTGCCAGTAGTATAGGTCGGGCGATGAACACTGAAGCTTTCTTT
>.|TRBV27|.|TRBJ2-7
CASTKVGTLSEQYF
TGTGCCAGCACTAAAGTGGGGACGCTCTCGGAGCAGTACTTC
>TRBD2|TRBV27|.|TRBJ2-7
CASSGLAGGMYEQYF
TGTGCCAGCAGTGGGCTAGCGGGAGGGATGTACGAGCAGTACTTC
>.|TRBV7-9|once|TRBJ2-4
CASSSSGFTSGIQYF
TGTGCCAGCAGCTCCAGCGGGTTTACGTCGGGCATTCAGTACTTC
>TRBD2|TRBV9|.|TRBJ2-7
CASSASGKPYEQYF
TGTGCCAGCAGCGCTAGCGGGAAACCCTACGAGCAGTACTTC
>TRBD1|TRBV10-1|once|TRBJ2-1
CASSDDRVPQFF
TGCGCCAGCAGTGATGACAGGGTACCGCAGTTCTTC
>.|TRBV7-9|.|TRBJ2-4
CASSPQGPAKNIQYF
TGTGCCAGCAGCCCCCAGGGTCCAGCCAAAAACATTCAGTACTTC
>TRBD1|TRBV18|.|TRBJ2-1
CASSLDRVSYNEQFF
TGTGCCAGCTCGCTCGACAGGGTCTCCTACAATGAGCAGTTCTTC
>.|TRBV7-9|once|TRBJ1-5
CASSLYSVPQPQHF
TGTGCCAGCAGCTTATATTCTGTCCCTCAGCCCCAGCATTTT
>TRBD1|TRBV4-3|.|TRBJ1-2
CASSQDRTGGHGYTF
TGCGCCAGCAGCCAAGACCGGACAGGGGGCCATGGCTACACCTTC
>TRBD1|TRBV9|.|TRBJ2-7
CASSAGTGGEQYF
TGTGCCAGCAGCGCTGGGACAGGGGGCGAGCAGTACTTC
>TRBD1|TRBV2|.|TRBJ2-7
CASSDPTGYYYEQYF
TGTGCCAGCAGTGACCCGACAGGGTACTACTACGAGCAGTACTTC
>TRBD1|TRBV7-3|.|TRBJ2-1
CASSLRDSHYNEQFF
TGTGCCAGCAGCCTCCGGGACAGCCACTACAATGAGCAGTTCTTC
>.|TRBV25-1|.|TRBJ1-2
CASSESRTDYGYTF
TGTGCCAGCAGTGAAAGTAGGACAGACTATGGCTACACCTTC
>.|TRBV25-1|.|TRBJ2-6
CASSDGGANVLTF
TGTGCCAGCAGTGACGGTGGGGCCAACGTCCTGACTTTC
>TRBD2|TRBV5-8|once|TRBJ2-5
CASGGLREAHLQETQYF
TGTGCCAGCGGGGGCCTGCGGGAGGCCCACCTCCAAGAGACCCAGTACTTC
>.|TRBV19|.|TRBJ1-1
CASSVTGNTEAFF
TGTGCCAGTAGTGTGACAGGGAACACTGAAGCTTTCTTT
>TRBD1|TRBV6-4|.|TRBJ2-3
CASSDSGGGSTDTQYF
TGTGCCAGCAGTGACTCAGGGGGCGGGAGCACAGATACGCAGTATTTT
>.|TRBV18|.|TRBJ2-5
CASSRESRGRTQETQYF
TGTGCCAGCTCACGGGAGTCAAGGGGCAGGACTCAAGAGACCCAGTACTTC
>TRBD1|TRBV7-7|.|TRBJ2-2
CASSLGGQVNTGELFF
TGTGCCAGCAGCTTAGGGGGACAGGTGAACACCGGGGAGCTGTTTTTT
>.|TRBV6-5|.|TRBJ2-7
CASSYTSEGPYEQYF
TGTGCCAGCAGTTACACATCGGAGGGCCCCTACGAGCAGTACTTC
>TRBD1|TRBV5-5|.|TRBJ1-1
CASSLVGTGYYEAFF
TGTGCCAGCAGCTTGGTTGGGACAGGGTATTATGAAGCTTTCTTT
>TRBD1|TRBV28|.|TRBJ2-1
CASRMGQTRVDEQFF
TGTGCCAGCAGAATGGGACAGACCCGGGTCGATGAGCAGTTCTTC
>.|TRBV4-2|.|TRBJ1-3
CASSPGQNSGNTIYF
TGTGCCAGCAGCCCCGGACAGAACTCTGGAAACACCATATATTTT
>TRBD2|TRBV27|.|TRBJ2-7
CASSGAGGGDEQYF
TGTGCCAGCAGTGGTGCGGGAGGGGGGGACGAGCAGTACTTC
>TRBD2|TRBV6-6|.|TRBJ2-7
CASSYQGGRRYEQYF
TGTGCCAGCAGTTATCAGGGCGGGAGGAGGTACGAGCAGTACTTC
>TRBD2|TRBV5-5|.|TRBJ2-7
CASSSGPGGYEQYF
TGTGCCAGCAGCTCGGGCCCGGGGGGATACGAGCAGTACTTC